The rows below give T cell receptor beta chains drawn from one sample of a study of beta chain features in type 1 diabetes. Sequencing used immunoSEQ multiplex PCR; TCRdb keeps in-frame clones, though not all of them. The sample includes roughly 160,000 clones, around 7.8% seen only once; the top ten take 0.94%. Sequenced material: central memory CD4+ T cells from blood. Source of these receptors: a woman in her 40s with type 1 diabetes. Both conserved end residues are part of each CDR3. A D gene is named only where the DNA matches it firmly. Expanded clones get a size class; other rows say once, few or many, or leave the size out.

few	TRBV7-2	NA	TRBJ1-5	TGTGCCAGCAGCTTAAAGGCGGGGCCTGAGCAGCCCCAGCATTTT	CASSLKAGPEQPQHF
NA	TRBV6-5	TRBD2	TRBJ2-7	TGTGCCAGCAGTTACCTCCCTAGCGGGACCTACGAGCAGTACTTC	CASSYLPSGTYEQYF
NA	TRBV27	NA	TRBJ1-2	TGTGCCAGCAGTCCGTACAGGGAGGGCGGCTACACCTTC	CASSPYREGGYTF
few	TRBV5-1	TRBD2	TRBJ2-1	TGCGCCAGCAGCTTGGAAGGTTTTAGCGGGGTTGATGAGCAGTTCTTC	CASSLEGFSGVDEQFF
NA	TRBV28	NA	TRBJ2-1	TGTGCCAGCAGCCAGAAGCGGAATGAGCAGTTCTTC	CASSQKRNEQFF
NA	TRBV7-8	TRBD1	TRBJ1-5	TGTGCCAGCAGCTTTACGGGACAGGGGGCGAGTCAGCCCCAGCATTTT	CASSFTGQGASQPQHF
few	TRBV18	TRBD1	TRBJ2-2	TGTGCCAGCTCACTTCGGACAGGGGGCGACACCGGGGAGCTGTTTTTT	CASSLRTGGDTGELFF
few	TRBV18	NA	TRBJ2-1	TGTGCCAGCTCACCCCCTGCAGACAATGAGCAGTTCTTC	CASSPPADNEQFF
few	TRBV25-1	TRBD1	TRBJ1-2	TGTGCCAGCACCCCGGGACAGGGTTTCAGCTACACCTTC	CASTPGQGFSYTF
NA	TRBV6-5	NA	TRBJ2-2	TGTGCCAGCGCCAGTGGGAGCGGAAGGGGGGAGCTGTTTTTT	CASASGSGRGELFF
NA	TRBV2	TRBD1	TRBJ1-4	TGTGCCAGCAGTTTACAGGGGACGGGCGAAAAACTGTTTTTT	CASSLQGTGEKLFF
few	TRBV7-3	NA	TRBJ1-1	TGTGCCAGCAGCCCCCGGGAAGGGTTCACTGAAGCTTTCTTT	CASSPREGFTEAFF
NA	TRBV4-2	NA	TRBJ1-2	TGTGCCAGCAGCCAAGAACAGGGTTATGGCTACACCTTC	CASSQEQGYGYTF
few	TRBV6-5	TRBD1	TRBJ1-1	TGTGCCAGCTTCATATTAGGGGGCTTGGGCACTGAAGCTTTCTTT	CASFILGGLGTEAFF